These T cell receptor beta chains were read from a single sample in a study of T cells expressing NK-cell markers. Reanalyzing the 5' RACE reads, TCRdb keeps one entry per CDR3 protein, without DNA. The sample has a few hundred thousand distinct CDR3 sequences. The specimen was blood T cells: a sorted CD56 or NKG2C T cell subset, CD4+ or CD8+ T cells, or bulk PBMC T cells (not recorded which). The receptors stem from a man aged 18-75 years in good health. CDR3s include the opening cysteine and the closing phenylalanine or tryptophan. Each record gives: V gene, J gene, CDR3 protein.

TRBV28	TRBJ2-1	CASSWTPSSYNEQFF
TRBV20-1	TRBJ2-3	CSTPGELNTDTQYF
TRBV6-1	TRBJ2-1	CASRETSGTQGDEQFF
TRBV6-5	TRBJ1-4	CASGMGYEKLFF
TRBV20-1	TRBJ2-5	CSAPRVGGATYQETQYF
TRBV12-3/TRBV12-4	TRBJ1-3	CASSLRQFKDTIYF
TRBV3-1	TRBJ2-1	CASSQETSGGFYNEQFF
TRBV20-1	TRBJ2-3	CSVRWAGGTHHTQYF
TRBV11-3	TRBJ2-7	CASSFRTGGAYEQYF
TRBV2	TRBJ2-3	CASSESAGINWGTTDTQYF
TRBV20-1	TRBJ2-1	CSARRGRVGEQFF
TRBV29-1	TRBJ2-3	CSASRALGTDTQYF
TRBV6-1	TRBJ1-6	CASINRSNSPLHF
TRBV7-9	TRBJ2-7	CASSLPPRTGAYEQYF
TRBV29-1	TRBJ2-5	CSVERQAQETQYF
TRBV24-1	TRBJ2-1	CATSDPATGGRNEQFF
TRBV25-1	TRBJ1-1	CASQGQGMNTEAFF
TRBV6-1	TRBJ1-6	CASSERGYNSPLHF
TRBV12-3/TRBV12-4	TRBJ2-1	CASTPREGRGYNEQFF
TRBV6-1	TRBJ2-1	CASTNGGAPYNEQFF
TRBV18	TRBJ2-7	CASSPGTSGPYEQYF
TRBV7-3	TRBJ2-3	CASSLALTSGATDTQYF
TRBV30	TRBJ1-2	CALPRDGNSYGYTF
TRBV9	TRBJ2-1	CASSPRLAGGNEQFF
TRBV5-1	TRBJ2-7	CASSKQTSGHSYEQYF
TRBV25-1	TRBJ1-5	CASSATGGAMPQHF
TRBV5-1	TRBJ2-7	CASSFGDARGLSYEQYF
TRBV29-1	TRBJ2-5	CSVGHAETQYF
TRBV20-1	TRBJ2-1	CSARDSIWAGWLYNEQFF
TRBV5-1	TRBJ1-1	CASSLDPDSNTEAFF
TRBV11-2	TRBJ2-6	CASSLVGGFSSGANVLTF
TRBV18	TRBJ2-3	CASSLSALASPDTQYF
TRBV4-1	TRBJ1-4	CASSQSGTGDEKLFF
TRBV5-1	TRBJ2-1	CASGLAGGTIYNEQFF
TRBV6-5	TRBJ2-6	CASSFRTERANVLTF
TRBV3-1	TRBJ1-4	CASSQAKGPNEKLFF
TRBV12-3/TRBV12-4	TRBJ2-2	CASIHGRGNPNTGELFF
TRBV5-1	TRBJ2-2	CASSLRRGTGYTGELFF
TRBV20-1	TRBJ2-1	CSARDPAGVSYNEQFF
TRBV7-2	TRBJ2-1	CASSPRSGLALFF
TRBV20-1	TRBJ2-3	CSARVGGADFLDTQYF
TRBV20-1	TRBJ1-2	CSASLDRVNYGYTF
TRBV11-1	TRBJ1-1	CASSLGRGSLNTEAFF
TRBV3-1	TRBJ2-5	CASSQGDRGRWETQYF
TRBV2	TRBJ2-7	CASGGTAIYEQYF
TRBV20-1	TRBJ2-1	CSARQPNQGLEQFF
TRBV2	TRBJ2-1	CASRVAGLSSYNEQFF
TRBV24-1	TRBJ1-1	CATSERGSTEAFF
TRBV24-1	TRBJ2-5	CATSKGTGGEETQYF